This TCR beta chain was retrieved from a study of blood T cell repertoires in COVID-19. In the original workflow: Estimated nucleated cell counts came from reference gene primer amplification. The table came from immunoSEQ multiplex PCR; TCRdb's copy has only in-frame clones and leaves some out. That table gives V, J and clone size, and the DNA gave D and trimming. The sample has 60,000 to 80,000 clones; around 89% are singletons. This CDR3 contains 14 residues. From germline, CDR1 is SGHRS and CDR2 YFSETQ. J gave up 4 bases and V 4 bases, and 7 bases lay outside the gene matches. This TCR was sampled from a man aged 60 to 69 with acute or convalescent COVID-19. The V gene is TRBV5-1, the J gene TRBJ2-5, with 7 nucleotides matching TRBD1. The material sequenced was peripheral blood. This CDR3 is CASSGNRGGETQYF. The CDR3 DNA reads TGCGCCAGCAGCGGAAACAGGGGTGGAGAGACCCAGTACTTC.